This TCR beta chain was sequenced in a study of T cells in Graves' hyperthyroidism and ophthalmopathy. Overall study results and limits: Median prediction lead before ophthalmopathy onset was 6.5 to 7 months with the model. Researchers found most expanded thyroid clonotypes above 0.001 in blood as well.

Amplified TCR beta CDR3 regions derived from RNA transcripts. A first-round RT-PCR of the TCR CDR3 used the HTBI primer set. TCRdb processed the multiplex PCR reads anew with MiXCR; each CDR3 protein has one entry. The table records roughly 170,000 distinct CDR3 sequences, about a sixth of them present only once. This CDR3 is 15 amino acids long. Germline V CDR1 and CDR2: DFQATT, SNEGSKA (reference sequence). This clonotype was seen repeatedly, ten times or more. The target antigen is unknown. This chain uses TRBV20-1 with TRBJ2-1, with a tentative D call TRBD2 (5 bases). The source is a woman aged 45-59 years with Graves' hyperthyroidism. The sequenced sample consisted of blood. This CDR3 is CSTPRGRVLYNEQFF. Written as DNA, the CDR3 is TGCAGCACCCCGCGTGGGCGGGTGCTCTACAATGAGCAGTTCTTC.